This is a list of T cell receptor beta chains from one sample in a study of blood T cells in healthy people across ages. TCRdb re-called the 5' RACE reads through MiXCR, storing one row per CDR3 protein. The table has 1,500,000 or so distinct CDR3 sequences, less than 45% seen once. The sequenced sample consisted of blood. All receptors derive from a woman aged 18-29 years in good health. CDR3s include the opening cysteine and the closing phenylalanine or tryptophan. Each record gives: CDR3 DNA, CDR3 protein, D gene, V gene, clone size, J gene. D genes are given only for firm matches. Where a row states a size, it is once, few, many or the class of an expanded clone; other rows omit it.

TGCAGTGCTAGAGTCCGGGGGCGTGAAAAACTGTTTTTT,CSARVRGREKLFF,NA,TRBV20-1,NA,TRBJ1-4
TGCAGAACAGGGGTTAACACTGAAGCTTTCTTT,CRTGVNTEAFF,TRBD1,TRBV20-1,NA,TRBJ1-1
TGTGCCAGCTCACCAACAGTGGGCCCGACAGATACGCAGTATTTT,CASSPTVGPTDTQYF,NA,TRBV18,few,TRBJ2-3
TGTGCCAGCGGCAATACAGATACGCAGTATTTT,CASGNTDTQYF,NA,TRBV6-2/TRBV6-3,many,TRBJ2-3
TGCGCCAGCAGCCAAGATTGGCTGGCGGATAGCTCCTACGAGCAGTACTTC,CASSQDWLADSSYEQYF,NA,TRBV4-3,NA,TRBJ2-7
TGCAGTGCTAGTGAAGATCCAGGGGGGAGCGAGCAGTACTTC,CSASEDPGGSEQYF,NA,TRBV20-1,once,TRBJ2-7
TGTGCCAGCAGCTTACGGTACACGCTAGCGGGACCCCACAATGAGCAGTTCTTC,CASSLRYTLAGPHNEQFF,TRBD2,TRBV11-3,few,TRBJ2-1
TGCGCCAGCAGCCGGACCCTTTGGGGGAAATACAATGAGCAGTACTTC,CASSRTLWGKYNEQYF,NA,TRBV4-1,NA,TRBJ2-7
TGCGCCAGCAGCCAAGATAGGCGCCAGGGGGTTGGTACGCAGTATTTT,CASSQDRRQGVGTQYF,TRBD1,TRBV4-3,few,TRBJ2-3
TGCAGTGCCCAAGACAGTAGGAATGAAAAACTGTTTTTT,CSAQDSRNEKLFF,NA,TRBV20-1,few,TRBJ1-4
TGTACCAGCACCCCCTCCGGGACTCTCTACAATGAGCAGTTCTTC,CTSTPSGTLYNEQFF,NA,TRBV7-9,NA,TRBJ2-1
TGCAGTGCTAGAGGTACCAGCAATGAGCAGTTCTTC,CSARGTSNEQFF,NA,TRBV20-1,NA,TRBJ2-1
TGTGCCAGCAGTTCCCGAAATGGGGCCTACGAGCAGTTCTTC,CASSSRNGAYEQFF,NA,TRBV12-3/TRBV12-4,NA,TRBJ2-1
TGCGCCAGCAGCTTGGAGGTTAGCGGGAGCGAGTTCTTC,CASSLEVSGSEFF,TRBD2,TRBV5-1,few,TRBJ2-1
TGCAGTGCTAGAGATCCTCAAAGGGCTACGAGCACAGATACGCAGTATTTT,CSARDPQRATSTDTQYF,NA,TRBV20-1,NA,TRBJ2-3
TGTGCCAGCAGCTCGGACAGTAGTGAAGAACAGTACTTC,CASSSDSSEEQYF,NA,TRBV3-1,NA,TRBJ2-7
TGTGCCAGCAGTTACGGACTCATTAGTGAGCAGTACTTC,CASSYGLISEQYF,NA,TRBV6-2/TRBV6-3,few,TRBJ2-5
TGTGCCAGCTCCGGGCAATTGGATACGCAGTATTTT,CASSGQLDTQYF,NA,TRBV28,few,TRBJ2-3
TGTGCCAGCATCAATCAGGGCTTTGTTCACTACACCTTC,CASINQGFVHYTF,NA,TRBV6-5,NA,TRBJ1-2